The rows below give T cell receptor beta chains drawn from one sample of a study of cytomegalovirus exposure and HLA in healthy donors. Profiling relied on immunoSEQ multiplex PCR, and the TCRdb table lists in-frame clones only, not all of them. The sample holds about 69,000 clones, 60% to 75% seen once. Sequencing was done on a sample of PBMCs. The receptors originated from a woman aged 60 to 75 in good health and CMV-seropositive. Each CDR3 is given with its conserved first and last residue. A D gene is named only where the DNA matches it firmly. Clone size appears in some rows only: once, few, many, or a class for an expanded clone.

cdr3_nt: TGTGCTAGTCGGACTAGAGGGATAGGTACGCAGTATTTT
cdr3_aa: CASRTRGIGTQYF
clone_size: NA
v_call: TRBV12-5
d_call: TRBD2
j_call: TRBJ2-3

cdr3_nt: TGCGCCAGCAGCTCCGGTGGGGGGTTGGATGGCTACACCTTC
cdr3_aa: CASSSGGGLDGYTF
clone_size: NA
v_call: TRBV5-1
d_call: NA
j_call: TRBJ1-2

cdr3_nt: TGTGCCAGCAGTTATACCGCAAGCCAAAACACTGAAGCTTTCTTT
cdr3_aa: CASSYTASQNTEAFF
clone_size: NA
v_call: TRBV6-6
d_call: NA
j_call: TRBJ1-1

cdr3_nt: TGTGCCAGCAGTTGGGCTAGCGGGCTCGAGACCCAGTACTTC
cdr3_aa: CASSWASGLETQYF
clone_size: NA
v_call: TRBV14
d_call: TRBD2
j_call: TRBJ2-5

cdr3_nt: TGTGCCTGGAGCGGGCGGGGGCCTAGCACAGATACGCAGTATTTT
cdr3_aa: CAWSGRGPSTDTQYF
clone_size: NA
v_call: TRBV30
d_call: NA
j_call: TRBJ2-3

cdr3_nt: TGTGCCAGCAGCTTAAGGGATGGCAGGGGTGGAGAGACCCAGTACTTC
cdr3_aa: CASSLRDGRGGETQYF
clone_size: NA
v_call: TRBV7-8
d_call: NA
j_call: TRBJ2-5

cdr3_nt: TGTGCCAGCAGCCCCGGGACAGGGTGGTACGAGCAGTACTTC
cdr3_aa: CASSPGTGWYEQYF
clone_size: NA
v_call: TRBV21-1
d_call: NA
j_call: TRBJ2-7

cdr3_nt: TGTGCCAGCAGCGCCCGGACTAGCGGACCCACAGATACGCAGTATTTT
cdr3_aa: CASSARTSGPTDTQYF
clone_size: NA
v_call: TRBV9
d_call: TRBD2
j_call: TRBJ2-3

cdr3_nt: TGTGCCTGGAGTGTACGCGGGGCTAATTTCGGGGAGACTGAAGCTTTCTTT
cdr3_aa: CAWSVRGANFGETEAFF
clone_size: NA
v_call: TRBV30
d_call: NA
j_call: TRBJ1-1

cdr3_nt: TGTGCCAGTAGTATAGAAAGGGGGCACAGCGAGCAGTACTTC
cdr3_aa: CASSIERGHSEQYF
clone_size: NA
v_call: TRBV19
d_call: TRBD1
j_call: TRBJ2-7

cdr3_nt: TGCAGCGTTGAAGTGCGGGCAACTAATGAAAAACTGTTTTTT
cdr3_aa: CSVEVRATNEKLFF
clone_size: NA
v_call: TRBV29-1
d_call: NA
j_call: TRBJ1-4

cdr3_nt: TGTGCCAGCAGTCCAGGGGACAATCAGCCCCAGCATTTT
cdr3_aa: CASSPGDNQPQHF
clone_size: NA
v_call: TRBV21-1
d_call: NA
j_call: TRBJ1-5

cdr3_nt: TGTGCCAGCAGCCCCGTCCCCGGGGAGCTGTTTTTT
cdr3_aa: CASSPVPGELFF
clone_size: NA
v_call: TRBV11-2
d_call: NA
j_call: TRBJ2-2

cdr3_nt: TGCGCCAGCAGCCCTGATGGACAGGTTAACTATGGCTACACCTTC
cdr3_aa: CASSPDGQVNYGYTF
clone_size: NA
v_call: TRBV5-1
d_call: TRBD1
j_call: TRBJ1-2

cdr3_nt: TGTGCCAGTACCACAGACAGGGACAATCAGCCCCAGCATTTT
cdr3_aa: CASTTDRDNQPQHF
clone_size: NA
v_call: TRBV19
d_call: TRBD1
j_call: TRBJ1-5

cdr3_nt: TGCAGCGCCGGGGAAGCCTATAATTCACCCCTCCACTTT
cdr3_aa: CSAGEAYNSPLHF
clone_size: NA
v_call: TRBV29-1
d_call: NA
j_call: TRBJ1-6

cdr3_nt: TGTGCCAGCAGTGACCCGCAAGGAGGCGGTTCACCCCTCCACTTT
cdr3_aa: CASSDPQGGGSPLHF
clone_size: few
v_call: TRBV25-1
d_call: NA
j_call: TRBJ1-6